Below, 22 T cell receptor beta chains from the same sample are listed, as sequenced in a study of blood T cell repertoires in COVID-19. The assay was immunoSEQ multiplex PCR, and TCRdb's table has in-frame clones only and misses some. The table shows nearly 100,000 clones, with 86% occurring only once. The sequencing sample was made of peripheral blood. Receptor source: a man older than 75 with acute or convalescent COVID-19.

The chain has TRBV28 and TRBJ1-4; maybe TRBD1 (5 bases). The CDR3 has 14 residues. CDR1 is MDHEN and CDR2 is SYDVKM in the germline V gene. Between the trimmed V and J ends, which lost 6 bases and 0 bases, there was a span of 8 bases. In DNA, the CDR3 is TGTGCCAGCAGAGACAGTGCAACTAATGAAAAACTGTTTTTT. It codes for CASRDSATNEKLFF.

This clone has more than one count but fewer than ten. The gene calls are TRBV28 and TRBJ1-5, with unresolved D. This CDR3 has 17 amino acids. CDR1 is MDHEN, CDR2 SYDVKM, per germline. The ends were cut back, 10 bases at V and 2 bases at J, with 24 bases in the middle. CDR3 bases: TGTGCCACCTTACTTAATCGGGGATCGACGGGCAATCAGCCCCAGCATTTT. Its translation: CATLLNRGSTGNQPQHF.

The rearrangement joins TRBV28 to TRBJ2-7, with a weak D call TRBD2 (5 bases). The CDR3 has 14 amino acids. Looked up from germline, CDR1 is MDHEN and CDR2 is SYDVKM. V lost 6 bases and J lost 5, with 17 bases in between. CDR3 sequence: CASSPPWESNEQYF. Here the CDR3 DNA reads TGTGCCAGCAGCCCCCCATGGGAGTCAAACGAGCAGTACTTC.

V gene TRBV27 combines with J gene TRBJ2-6; the match to TRBD1 covers 10 bases. Germline V lookup: CDR1 MNHEY, CDR2 SMNVEV (reference sequence). This CDR3 region has 18 residues. Germline trimming cut 0 bases from V and 0 bases from J; bases unmatched to any gene: 2. The CDR3 sequence is CASSLSGTGVSGANVLTF. In DNA, the CDR3 is TGTGCCAGCAGTTTATCCGGGACAGGGGTCTCTGGGGCCAACGTCCTGACTTTC.

The rearrangement links TRBV4-3 to TRBJ1-5; 7 bases line up with TRBD1. From germline, CDR1 is LGHNA and CDR2 YSLEER. CDR3 size: 15 residues. V lost 1 base to trimming and J lost 4 bases; unmatched junction nucleotides: 4. CDR3 sequence (DNA): TGCGCCAGCAGCCAAGTCACAGGGGTTAATCAGCCCCAGCATTTT. It yields the protein CASSQVTGVNQPQHF.

Points on this clone: In the same sample, other DNA sequences code for this CDR3. The gene calls are TRBV6-2 or TRBV6-3 and TRBJ2-1; 11 bases map to TRBD2. With 4 bases clipped from V and 3 bases from J, the junction kept 2 bases outside the gene matches. Looked up from germline, CDR1 is MNHEY and CDR2 is SVGEGT. The CDR3 is 15 residues long. CDR3: CASSSSGRRYNEQFF. The DNA for the CDR3 is TGTGCCAGCAGTTCTAGCGGGAGGCGCTACAATGAGCAGTTCTTC.

The chain is built from TRBV21-1 and TRBJ2-5; TRBD2 is the table's D call, not checked against the DNA. TRBV21-1 is labeled a pseudogene. This CDR3 spans 12 amino acids. CDR3 protein: CAPVAGQETQYF. The DNA for the CDR3 is TGTGCCCCCGTAGCGGGACAAGAGACCCAGTACTTC.

In DNA, the CDR3 is TGCAGTGTTTACGGGGAAGGCTACACCTTC. Its protein product is CSVYGEGYTF. The chain couples TRBV20-1 to TRBJ1-2, with unresolved D. This CDR3 contains 10 residues. Looked up from germline, CDR1 is DFQATT and CDR2 is SNEGSKA (reference sequence). V gave up 7 bases and J gave up 8 bases, with 11 bases separating them.

Here the CDR3 DNA reads TGTGCCAGCAGCTCACTAGCGGGAGGGCTCTACAATGAGCAGTTCTTC. It yields the protein CASSSLAGGLYNEQFF. The chain combines TRBV7-2 with TRBJ2-1; 13 bases are shared with TRBD2. The ends lost 4 bases at V and 3 bases at J; junction bases unmatched: 3. CDR1 and CDR2 (germline): SGHTA, FQGNSA. The CDR3 totals 16 residues.

J is TRBJ2-1 and V is TRBV12-3 or TRBV12-4; D may be TRBD1 (5 bases). Trimming removed 3 bases at V and 7 bases at J, with 10 bases between. The CDR3 runs to 13 residues. CDR3 sequence: CASSFERGNEQFF. CDR3 nucleotides: TGTGCCAGCAGTTTTGAAAGGGGTAATGAGCAGTTCTTC.

This rearrangement joins TRBV5-1 to TRBJ2-7; 7 positions agree with TRBD2. CDR1 is SGHRS and CDR2 is YFSETQ in the germline V gene. Losses at the gene ends were 4 bases for V and 1 base for J; bases not matched to a gene: 8. This CDR3 has 15 residues. The CDR3 spells CASSPQLGLSYEQYF. The CDR3, as DNA: TGCGCCAGCAGCCCGCAACTGGGACTATCCTACGAGCAGTACTTC.

The chain carries TRBV19 and TRBJ2-3; 8 bases fit TRBD2. The CDR3 is 15 residues long. Germline CDR1 LNHDA, CDR2 SQIVND (reference sequence). The V and J ends lost 3 bases and 1 base, in that order; junction bases with no gene match: 3. CDR3 loop: CASSIGSGGTDTQYF. CDR3 sequence (DNA): TGTGCCAGTAGTATCGGTAGCGGGGGCACAGATACGCAGTATTTT. Together with reference TRBV19 and TRBJ2-3, the CDR3 gives the full variable domain: DGGITQSPKYLFRKEGQNVTLSCEQNLNHDAMYWYRQDPGQGLRLIYYSQIVNDFQKGDIAEGYSVSREKKESFPLTVTSAQKNPTAFYLCASSIGSGGTDTQYFGPGTRLTVL.

V gene TRBV3-1 (or the pseudogene TRBV3-2) combines with J gene TRBJ2-7, with 13 bases fitting TRBD2. V shed 2 bases and J 0 bases; nucleotides not matched to a gene: 4. This CDR3 is built from 17 residues. Germline CDR1 and CDR2: LGHDT and YNNKEL (reference sequence). The DNA for the CDR3 is TGTGCCAGCAGCCAATCTTGGACTAGCGGGAGCTCCTACGAGCAGTACTTC. Amino acid sequence: CASSQSWTSGSSYEQYF.

The V call is TRBV4-3, the J call TRBJ1-3; no firm D call. The germline CDR1 and CDR2 sequences are LGHNA and YSLEER. The V and J ends lost 3 bases and 0 bases respectively, with 12 bases between them. There are 16 residues in the CDR3. The CDR3 region is CASSQTAASSGNTIYF. The CDR3 DNA is TGCGCCAGCAGCCAGACCGCGGCAAGCTCTGGAAACACCATATATTTT.

The chain is built from TRBV10-3 and TRBJ2-3, with 9 bases that match TRBD2. The V gene end was trimmed by 1 base and the J gene end by 6 bases; junction bases not matched to a gene: 5. Looked up from germline, CDR1 is ENHRY and CDR2 is SYGVKD. This CDR3 has 15 residues. CDR3 nucleotides: TGTGCCATCAGTGAGTTTAGCGGGAGAGGCGATACGCAGTATTTT. Translation gives CAISEFSGRGDTQYF.

This clone appeared a few times. The CDR3 DNA sequence: TGCGCCAGCAGACTGGAAACTAGAGGCCCGGGGGATGAGCAGTTCTTC. Translating it yields CASRLETRGPGDEQFF. The chain employs TRBV5-1 and TRBJ2-1; a weak D match, TRBD2 (6 bases). The CDR3 loop spans 16 amino acids. Trimming pared 5 bases from V and 8 bases from J, leaving 23 bases between. The germline V gene encodes CDR1 SGHRS and CDR2 YFSETQ.

This clone was seen a handful of times. The rearrangement uses TRBV5-6 and TRBJ2-7; 9 bases line up with TRBD1. The CDR3 length is 14 residues. V dropped 4 bases and J dropped 6; count of bases not matched to a gene: 8. Germline loops: CDR1 SGHDT, CDR2 YYEEEE. As DNA, the CDR3 is TGTGCCAGCAGCCCGCCGGGACAGGGACCCGAGCAGTACTTC. As protein: CASSPPGQGPEQYF.

The count of this clone is one. The V call is TRBV6-2 or TRBV6-3, the J call TRBJ2-1; 8 nucleotides agree with TRBD2. The CDR3 is 17 amino acids. With 6 bases clipped from V and 0 bases from J, the junction kept 10 bases outside the gene matches. Germline V gene data show CDR1 as MNHEY and CDR2 as SVGEGT. CDR3 in amino acids: CASSAAGGSSSYNEQFF. Here the CDR3 DNA reads TGTGCCAGCAGCGCTGCGGGAGGCTCGAGCTCCTACAATGAGCAGTTCTTC.

This chain joins TRBV28 and TRBJ1-3, with 11 bases fitting TRBD1. Germline CDR1 is MDHEN and CDR2 is SYDVKM. This CDR3 contains 17 residues. With 2 bases clipped from V and 3 bases from J, the junction kept 6 bases outside the gene matches. This CDR3 is CASSLARTGGVGNTIYF. For the CDR3, the DNA is TGTGCCAGCAGTTTAGCCAGGACAGGGGGCGTTGGAAACACCATATATTTT.

J is TRBJ2-5 and V is TRBV7-2; 13 nucleotides line up with TRBD2. From germline, CDR1 is SGHTA and CDR2 FQGNSA. CDR3 length: 17 residues. V trimming: 3 bases; J trimming: 6 bases; junction bases outside the gene matches: 10. The CDR3 DNA reads as TGTGCCAGCAGCTTGGGACTAGCGGGATTCGGGCCCAAGACCCAGTACTTC. This gives the protein CASSLGLAGFGPKTQYF.

This chain links TRBV19 with TRBJ1-3, with 7 bases identical to TRBD1. Germline CDR1 is LNHDA and CDR2 is SQIVND (reference sequence). Unmatched junction bases numbered 5, after V lost 6 bases and J lost 0 bases. The length of the CDR3 is 15 residues. The CDR3 nucleotides read TGTGCCAGTAGCTCGACAGGGTCCTCTGGAAACACCATATATTTT. Amino acids: CASSSTGSSGNTIYF. Full variable domain (missing parts from reference TRBV19 and TRBJ1-3): DGGITQSPKYLFRKEGQNVTLSCEQNLNHDAMYWYRQDPGQGLRLIYYSQIVNDFQKGDIAEGYSVSREKKESFPLTVTSAQKNPTAFYLCASSSTGSSGNTIYFGEGSWLTVV.

The V and J genes are TRBV6-5 and TRBJ1-1; weak D call: TRBD1 (6 bases). Germline V lookup: CDR1 MNHEY, CDR2 SVGAGI. Between the trimmed V and J ends, which lost 2 bases and 1 base, there was a span of 14 bases. The CDR3 has 16 residues. CDR3 nucleotides: TGTGCCAGCAGTTACGGGGCAGGGGTTTGGAACACTGAAGCTTTCTTT. Protein product: CASSYGAGVWNTEAFF.